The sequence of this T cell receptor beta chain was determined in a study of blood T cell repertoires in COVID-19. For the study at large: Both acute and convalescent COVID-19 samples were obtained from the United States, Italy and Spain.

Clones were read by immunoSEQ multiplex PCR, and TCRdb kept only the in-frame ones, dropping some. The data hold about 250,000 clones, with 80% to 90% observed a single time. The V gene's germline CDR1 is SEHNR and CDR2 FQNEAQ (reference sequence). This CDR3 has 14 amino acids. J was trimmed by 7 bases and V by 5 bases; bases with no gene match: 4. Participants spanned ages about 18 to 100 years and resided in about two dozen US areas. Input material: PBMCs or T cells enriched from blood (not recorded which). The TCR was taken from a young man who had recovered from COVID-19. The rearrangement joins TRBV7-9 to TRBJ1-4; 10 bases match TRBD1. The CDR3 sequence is CASSTGTGVEKLFF. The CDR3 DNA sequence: TGTGCCAGCAGCACCGGGACAGGGGTTGAAAAACTGTTTTTT.